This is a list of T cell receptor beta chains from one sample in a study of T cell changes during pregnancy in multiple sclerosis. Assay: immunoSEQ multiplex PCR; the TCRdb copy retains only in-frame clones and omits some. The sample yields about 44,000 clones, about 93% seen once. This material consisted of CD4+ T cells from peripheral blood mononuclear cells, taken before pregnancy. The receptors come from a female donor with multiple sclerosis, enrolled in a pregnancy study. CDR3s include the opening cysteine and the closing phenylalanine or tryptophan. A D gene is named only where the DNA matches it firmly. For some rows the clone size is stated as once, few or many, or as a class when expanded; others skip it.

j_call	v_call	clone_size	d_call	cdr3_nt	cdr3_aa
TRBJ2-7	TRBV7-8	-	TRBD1	TGTGCCAGCAGCTTAGGCGACAGGGGCTACGAGCAGTACTTC	CASSLGDRGYEQYF
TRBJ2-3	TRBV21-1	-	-	TGTGCCAGCAGCAGTCAACTAGCGGTCAGCACAGATACGCAGTATTTT	CASSSQLAVSTDTQYF
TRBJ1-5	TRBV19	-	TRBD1	TGTGCCAGTAGTGTACAGGGGGATCAGCCCCAGCATTTT	CASSVQGDQPQHF
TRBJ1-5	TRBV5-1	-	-	TGCGCCAGCAGTCTAGGGACAACCAGCAATCAGCCCCAGCATTTT	CASSLGTTSNQPQHF
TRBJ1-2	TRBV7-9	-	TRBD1	TGTGCCAGCAGCTCCCAGACAGGGTGGGGCTACACCTTC	CASSSQTGWGYTF
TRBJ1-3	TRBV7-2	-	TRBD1	TGTGCCAGCAGCTCCGGGCCGACAGGGGGTGGAAACACCATATATTTT	CASSSGPTGGGNTIYF
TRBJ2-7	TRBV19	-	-	TGTGCGACCCGGTATGGTGGGAGCTCCTACGAGCAGTACTTC	CATRYGGSSYEQYF
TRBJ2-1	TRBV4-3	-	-	TGCGCCAGCAGCCAAGGGCCGGGCAATGAGCAGTTCTTC	CASSQGPGNEQFF
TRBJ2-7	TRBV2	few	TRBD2	TGTGCCAGCAGGGGGACTAGCGGGGGCTACGAGCAGTACTTC	CASRGTSGGYEQYF
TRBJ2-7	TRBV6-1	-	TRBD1	TGTGCCAGCAGTGAAGCGCTGGGGAAGGGGGACAGGGGCTACGAGCAGTACTTC	CASSEALGKGDRGYEQYF
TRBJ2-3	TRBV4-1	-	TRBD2	TGCGCCAGCAGCCAAGTGATTAGCGGGGGGGCCAGGGACACAGATACGCAGTATTTT	CASSQVISGGARDTDTQYF
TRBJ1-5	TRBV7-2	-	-	TGTGCCAGCAGCTTAAGTCCCGCCGAGAATCAGCCCCAGCATTTT	CASSLSPAENQPQHF
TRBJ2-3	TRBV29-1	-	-	TGCAGCGTTGAAGGTCAAGCGGGCACAGATACGCAGTATTTT	CSVEGQAGTDTQYF
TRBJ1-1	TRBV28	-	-	TGTGCCAGCAGTTTAGGACAGATACTTGAAGCTTTCTTT	CASSLGQILEAFF
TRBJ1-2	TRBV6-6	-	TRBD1	TGTGCCAGCAGTTACGGACAGGGGGGCTTCGGCTACACCTTC	CASSYGQGGFGYTF
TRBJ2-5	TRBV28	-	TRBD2	TGTGCCAGCAGTCCTGGACTAGCGGGTTCGCCGGGGACCCAGTACTTC	CASSPGLAGSPGTQYF
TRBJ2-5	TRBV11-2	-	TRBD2	TGTGCCAGCACTATCGGACTAGCGGGGCTTCAAGAGACCCAGTACTTC	CASTIGLAGLQETQYF
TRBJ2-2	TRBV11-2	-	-	TGTGCCAGCAGCTTAGGTACAGTGCGAGTCACCGGGGAGCTGTTTTTT	CASSLGTVRVTGELFF
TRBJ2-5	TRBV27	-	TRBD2	TGTGCCAGCAGTTTATCCCCAAGGCTAGCGGGAGTGATTGAGACCCAGTACTTC	CASSLSPRLAGVIETQYF
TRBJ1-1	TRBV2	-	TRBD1	TGTGCCAGCACGTGGACAGGACCTTTCACCGAAGCTTTCTTT	CASTWTGPFTEAFF
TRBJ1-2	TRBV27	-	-	TGTGCCAGCAGTTCTGGGGGCGCCAACTATGGCTACACCTTC	CASSSGGANYGYTF
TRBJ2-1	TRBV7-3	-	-	TGTGCCAGCAGCTTAATTGGGGAGTTAGGTGAGCAGTTCTTC	CASSLIGELGEQFF
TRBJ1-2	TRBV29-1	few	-	TGCAGCGTTGGGGACGACAGGATGGCCGGCGGCTACACCTTC	CSVGDDRMAGGYTF
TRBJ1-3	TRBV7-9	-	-	TGTGCCAGCAGCTTAGGGACAGCTGGAAACACCATATATTTT	CASSLGTAGNTIYF
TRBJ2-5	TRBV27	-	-	TGTGCCAGCAGTTTAAACTCGGTAGAGACCCAGTACTTC	CASSLNSVETQYF
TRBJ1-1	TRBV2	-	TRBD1	TGTGCCAGCAGTGGACTATGGACAGGGGGAACTGAAGCTTTCTTT	CASSGLWTGGTEAFF
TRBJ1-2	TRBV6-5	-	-	TGTGCCAGCAGTTACGGGAGCTCCCACTCTGGCTACACCTTC	CASSYGSSHSGYTF
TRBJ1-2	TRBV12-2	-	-	TGTGCAAGTCGCTCGGGACTGAGGAACTATGGCTACACCTTC	CASRSGLRNYGYTF
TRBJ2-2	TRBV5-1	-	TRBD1	TGCGCCAGCAGCTTGGGGGACAGGGTTGTCACCGGGGAGCTGTTTTTT	CASSLGDRVVTGELFF
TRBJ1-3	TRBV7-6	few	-	TGTGCCAGCAGCTCACAGGGTCTTTCCTCTGGAAACACCATATATTTT	CASSSQGLSSGNTIYF
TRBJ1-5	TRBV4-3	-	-	TGCGCCAGCAGCCAAGATATGAGGCTTGGCGGTCAGCCCCAGCATTTT	CASSQDMRLGGQPQHF